This TCR beta chain was recorded in a study of T cell repertoires in cytomegalovirus infection. At the level of the study: Signatures in public TCR beta sequences pointed to both CMV infection and matching HLA type.

This clonotype appeared a few times. TCRdb itself ran the reads through MiXCR, one entry per CDR3 protein. The sample lists about 250,000 distinct CDR3 sequences, over 9% occurring once. The CDR3 has 13 residues. Germline assignment: CDR1 SEHNR and CDR2 FQNEAQ (reference sequence). V lost 5 bases to trimming and J lost 5 bases, with 12 bases between them. The clonotype originates from a human donor in good health (CMV status not recorded). Some clones in this sample may be carry-over from other donors' samples. This chain uses TRBV7-9 with TRBJ2-5; the D gene is possibly TRBD1 (6 bases). The specimen sequenced was PBMCs. The CDR3 here is CASSHSGAETQYF. The DNA for the CDR3 is TGTGCCAGCAGCCATTCAGGGGCGGAGACCCAGTACTTC.